This T cell receptor (beta chain) was recovered during a study of CD8 T cells in ankylosing spondylitis. Per germline, CDR1 LGHNA and CDR2 YNFKEQ. The length of the CDR3 is 13 residues. The V and J ends lost 1 base and 5 bases respectively, with 8 bases between them. The study, taken as a whole, reports: A number of the motif variants had already been described in reactive arthritis synovial fluid and blood. Reports say disease-linked clones showed up significantly more in matched ankylosing spondylitis synovial fluid. Disease-linked clones bore a CD8+ phenotype and were relatively rare in peripheral blood. Ankylosing spondylitis blood appeared to carry a characteristic TCR beta motif of 7 or 8 highly homologous variants.

This clonotype has a count of ten or more. Its specificity is unknown. TCRdb re-derived calls from the 5' RACE reads in MiXCR, one entry per CDR3 protein. The table has fewer than 550,000 distinct CDR3 sequences, about 5.2% seen once. This sequence joins TRBV4-2 and TRBJ1-1; D remains ambiguous. The specimen sequenced was blood, either unsorted or a sorted T cell fraction (not recorded which). The clonotype originates from a male donor with ankylosing spondylitis. CDR3 DNA: TGTGCCAGCAGCCAAGGGCTGAGGACTGAAGCTTTCTTT. The encoded protein is CASSQGLRTEAFF.